The 21 T cell receptor beta chains below were found in one sample sequenced in a study of OX40 agonist ivuxolimab in advanced cancers. Data came from immunoSEQ multiplex PCR; TCRdb stores just in-frame clones and leaves some out. The sample contains nearly 85,000 clones, less than 85% of which appear only once. The source material was CD4+ or CD8+ T cells sorted from blood, sampled in a trial of the OX40 agonist ivuxolimab. The source of these receptors is an adult with an advanced solid tumor such as melanoma, head and neck, liver or kidney cancer.

The chain joins TRBV7-2 to TRBJ1-1; 9 bases fit TRBD1. CDR1 and CDR2 (germline): SGHTA, FQGNSA. Trimming cost V 5 bases and J 8 bases; bases outside gene matches: 9. This CDR3 has 14 amino acids. The CDR3 protein is CASSTGTGLTEAFF. For the CDR3, the DNA is TGTGCCAGCAGCACAGGGACAGGGTTGACGGAAGCTTTCTTT.

The chain is built from TRBV4-2 and TRBJ2-3; D not resolved. Trimming pared 4 bases from V and 0 bases from J, leaving 8 bases between. Germline V gives CDR1 LGHNA, CDR2 YNFKEQ. CDR3 length equals 14 residues. For the CDR3, the DNA is TGTGCCAGCAGCCCATCCCTAAGCACAGATACGCAGTATTTT. Translating it yields CASSPSLSTDTQYF.

V and J are TRBV5-6 and TRBJ2-2; D possibly uses TRBD1 or TRBD2 (6 bases each). Looked up from germline, CDR1 is SGHDT and CDR2 is YYEEEE. V gave up 3 bases and J gave up 3 bases, with 15 bases separating them. This CDR3 region has 16 residues. In nucleotides, the CDR3 is TGTGCCAGCAGCTCTTGGGGGGCGCAGGACACCGGGGAGCTGTTTTTT. Its translation: CASSSWGAQDTGELFF.

This chain joins TRBV19 and TRBJ1-1; D is perhaps TRBD1 (5 bases). CDR1 and CDR2 from the germline V gene are LNHDA and SQIVND (reference sequence). V lost 1 base and J lost 4, with 7 bases in between. CDR3 length equals 13 residues. CDR3 loop: CASSIGGTTEAFF. The CDR3, as DNA: TGTGCCAGTAGTATAGGAGGGACCACTGAAGCTTTCTTT.

The V gene is TRBV4-1, the J gene TRBJ2-7, with D perhaps matching TRBD1 (6 bases). Germline values: CDR1 MGHRA, CDR2 YSYEKL. The V end lost 0 bases, the J end lost 3 bases, and 18 bases lay between the germline ends. The length of the CDR3 is 17 residues. The CDR3 is CASSQDPRTELIYEQYF. The CDR3 DNA sequence: TGCGCCAGCAGCCAAGATCCCCGGACAGAGCTGATCTACGAGCAGTACTTC.

The CDR3 loop is CASSVTGATETGELFF. CDR3 nucleotides: TGCGCCAGCAGCGTAACGGGGGCGACCGAAACCGGGGAGCTGTTTTTT. The chain carries TRBV5-1 and TRBJ2-2, with D perhaps matching TRBD1 or TRBD2 (6 bases each). Germline assignment: CDR1 SGHRS and CDR2 YFSETQ. This CDR3 contains 16 residues. Trimming removed 4 bases from V and 5 bases from J, with 18 bases in between. The full variable domain, its missing parts supplied by reference TRBV5-1 and TRBJ2-2, is KAGVTQTPRYLIKTRGQQVTLSCSPISGHRSVSWYQQTPGQGLQFLFEYFSETQRNKGNFPGRFSGRQFSNSRSEMNVSTLELGDSALYLCASSVTGATETGELFFGEGSRLTVL.

This chain joins TRBV10-3 and TRBJ1-4; no firm D call. V was clipped by 5 bases and J by 6 bases, with 13 bases between them. CDR3 length equals 14 residues. Germline CDR1 reads ENHRY; CDR2 reads SYGVKD. CDR3 amino acids: CAISSGRMDEKLFF. Written as DNA, the CDR3 is TGTGCCATCAGTTCCGGGAGAATGGATGAAAAACTGTTTTTT.

The chain couples TRBV5-1 to TRBJ2-3; 11 bases agree with TRBD1. The V segment lost 3 bases and the J segment 1 base; nucleotides outside the gene matches: 4. This CDR3 is built from 16 residues. Germline V gene data show CDR1 as SGHRS and CDR2 as YFSETQ. This chain's CDR3 is CASSSGTGGGTDTQYF. The CDR3 DNA is TGCGCCAGCAGCTCGGGGACAGGGGGAGGCACAGATACGCAGTATTTT.

CDR3 residues: CASSVDSTGHSGNTIYF. The CDR3 coding sequence is TGCGCCAGCAGCGTTGATTCGACAGGACACTCTGGAAACACCATATATTTT. V and J are TRBV5-1 and TRBJ1-3, with D perhaps TRBD1 (6 bases). CDR1 SGHRS and CDR2 YFSETQ come from the germline V gene. Trimming pared 4 bases from V and 0 bases from J, leaving 17 bases between. The CDR3 is 17 residues long.

V is TRBV7-9 and J is TRBJ2-5; TRBD2 matches at 8 bases. The V segment lost 7 bases and the J segment 3 bases; nucleotides outside the gene matches: 7. In germline, CDR1 is SEHNR, CDR2 FQNEAQ (reference sequence). The CDR3 has 14 residues. CDR3 amino acids: CASTYSGAEETQYF. The DNA of the CDR3 is TGTGCCAGCACCTATAGCGGGGCCGAAGAGACCCAGTACTTC.

This chain joins TRBV30 and TRBJ1-3; no clear D gene. V was clipped by 4 bases and J by 0 bases, with 7 bases between them. This CDR3 is built from 13 residues. Germline CDR1 is GTSNPN and CDR2 is SVGIG (reference sequence). CDR3 sequence (DNA): TGTGCCTGGACCGTGGTCTCTGGAAACACCATATATTTT. It translates to CAWTVVSGNTIYF.

This rearrangement joins TRBV28 to TRBJ2-7; TRBD1 agrees at 8 bases. The germline V gene encodes CDR1 MDHEN and CDR2 SYDVKM. The length of the CDR3 is 16 residues. V gave up 4 bases and J gave up 2 bases; unmatched junction bases: 10. The CDR3 reads CASSSYWTGKTYEQYF. CDR3 coding DNA: TGTGCCAGCAGTTCCTATTGGACAGGGAAAACCTACGAGCAGTACTTC.

This clone appeared once. V gene TRBV7-9 combines with J gene TRBJ1-2; D remains ambiguous. The CDR3 contains 13 residues. Germline V gene data show CDR1 as SEHNR and CDR2 as FQNEAQ (reference sequence). Trimming took off 5 bases at V and 6 bases at J, with 13 bases between the two ends. The CDR3 sequence is CASSTSGLNGYTF. The DNA of the CDR3 is TGTGCCAGCAGCACCAGCGGTCTGAATGGCTACACCTTC.

The gene calls are TRBV9 and TRBJ1-1, with a possible D match to TRBD1 (6 bases). Between the trimmed V and J ends, which lost 4 bases and 4 bases, there was a span of 8 bases. Germline CDR1 SGDLS, CDR2 YYNGEE. The CDR3 is made up of 12 amino acids. CDR3 bases: TGTGCCAGCAGCCGGGGGCTCACTGAAGCTTTCTTT. Translated, it gives CASSRGLTEAFF.

This clone was recorded only once. V usage is TRBV15 and J usage is TRBJ2-1; 7 bases are shared with TRBD2. Germline CDR1 reads LNHNV; CDR2 reads YYDKDF (reference sequence). The length of the CDR3 is 18 residues. V shed 0 bases, J shed 8 bases, and the junction held 16 bases outside the gene matches. The CDR3 sequence is CATSREGGRGLASHEQFF. The CDR3 DNA follows: TGTGCCACCAGCAGAGAAGGTGGGAGGGGATTGGCTAGCCATGAGCAGTTCTTC.

This clone was recorded once. The V gene is TRBV27, the J gene TRBJ2-3; D is perhaps TRBD1 (5 bases). The CDR3 is made up of 15 amino acids. Trimming took 2 bases from V and 3 from J, leaving 12 bases between them. The germline V gene has CDR1 MNHEY and CDR2 SMNVEV (reference sequence). CDR3 sequence: CASSLRQPNTDTQYF. CDR3 DNA sequence: TGTGCCAGCAGTTTACGACAGCCGAATACAGATACGCAGTATTTT.

The chain recombines TRBV27 with TRBJ1-3; 8 bases fit TRBD1. The CDR3 consists of 17 residues. The V and J ends lost 8 bases and 7 bases, in that order; junction bases with no gene match: 19. Germline V gene sequence: CDR1 MNHEY, CDR2 SMNVEV (reference sequence). In DNA, the CDR3 is TGTGCCAGCCCCCAACAGCCGACAGGGGTCTTGGATAACACCATATATTTT. Amino acids: CASPQQPTGVLDNTIYF.

V usage is TRBV6-1 and J usage is TRBJ1-2; D remains unclear. CDR1 MNHNS and CDR2 SASEGT come from the germline V gene. This CDR3 has 13 amino acids. Trimming took 5 bases from V and 3 from J, leaving 10 bases between them. CDR3 in DNA: TGTGCCAGCAGTCCTGGGCAGGACTATGGCTACACCTTC. It encodes CASSPGQDYGYTF.

The V and J genes are TRBV5-4 and TRBJ2-7; D is perhaps TRBD2 (6 bases). Trimming cost V 3 bases and J 0 bases, with 22 bases left between them. Germline V gene data show CDR1 as SGHNT and CDR2 as YYREEE (reference sequence). The CDR3 loop spans 18 amino acids. DNA for the CDR3: TGTGCCAGCAGCTCTGGAGGGGTTCTGACCGATGACTCCTACGAGCAGTACTTC. Protein product: CASSSGGVLTDDSYEQYF.

J is TRBJ1-1 and V is TRBV19; D perhaps matches TRBD1 (6 bases). The V end was cut by 4 bases, the J end by 1 base, with 7 bases between. The CDR3 is made up of 13 amino acids. Germline V CDR1 and CDR2: LNHDA, SQIVND (reference sequence). CDR3 sequence: CASSTQGNTEAFF. DNA of the CDR3: TGTGCCAGTAGTACACAGGGGAACACTGAAGCTTTCTTT. Full variable domain (rest looked up from reference TRBV19 and TRBJ1-1): DGGITQSPKYLFRKEGQNVTLSCEQNLNHDAMYWYRQDPGQGLRLIYYSQIVNDFQKGDIAEGYSVSREKKESFPLTVTSAQKNPTAFYLCASSTQGNTEAFFGQGTRLTVV.

The chain is built from TRBV4-2 and TRBJ2-7; no clear D gene. There are 15 residues in the CDR3. The V gene's germline CDR1 is LGHNA and CDR2 YNFKEQ. V was cut by 0 bases and J by 3 bases, with 12 bases left in between. In nucleotides, the CDR3 is TGTGCCAGCAGCCAAGATAACTGGGCTCTCTACGAGCAGTACTTC. It specifies CASSQDNWALYEQYF.